The rows below give T cell receptor beta chains drawn from one sample of a study of blood T cell repertoires in COVID-19. The table came from immunoSEQ multiplex PCR; TCRdb's copy has only in-frame clones and leaves some out. The sample holds roughly 250,000 clones, around 88% seen once. Sequenced material: peripheral blood. The receptors here all came from a man under 40 with acute or convalescent COVID-19. The CDR3 runs from the conserved cysteine through the conserved F or W. The D gene is left open where the match is weak. Clone size is not always given. Where it is, it says once, few, many or a class for expanded clones.

length: 15
size: few
J: TRBJ2-2
V: TRBV7-9
D: TRBD1
DNA: TGTGCCAGCAGCTCTGACAGGGGGCGAATCGGGGAGCTGTTTTTT
CDR3: CASSSDRGRIGELFF

length: 15
size: once
J: TRBJ1-2
V: TRBV4-1
D: .
DNA: TGCGCCAGCAGCCAGCCTGACAGCGCTAACTATGGCTACACCTTC
CDR3: CASSQPDSANYGYTF

length: 14
size: few
J: TRBJ1-2
V: TRBV28
D: .
DNA: TGTGCCAGCAGTTCCGGGTCCTGGAGGGGTGGCTACACCTTC
CDR3: CASSSGSWRGGYTF

length: 14
size: .
J: TRBJ1-4
V: TRBV3-1/TRBV3-2
D: .
DNA: TGTGCCAGCAGCCCCCAGTGGGGCCGGGAAAAACTGTTTTTT
CDR3: CASSPQWGREKLFF

length: 18
size: .
J: TRBJ2-2
V: TRBV7-9
D: .
DNA: TGTGCCAGCAGCACAAATTTACTAGTTAAAGTGAACACCGGGGAGCTGTTTTTT
CDR3: CASSTNLLVKVNTGELFF

length: 13
size: .
J: TRBJ1-1
V: TRBV6-5
D: .
DNA: TGTGCCAGCAGTTACTCCAGGCAGAATGAAGCTTTCTTT
CDR3: CASSYSRQNEAFF

length: 15
size: .
J: TRBJ1-4
V: TRBV5-1
D: .
DNA: TGCGCCAGCAGCCCAATGACAACAACTAATGAAAAACTGTTTTTT
CDR3: CASSPMTTTNEKLFF

length: 13
size: few
J: TRBJ1-1
V: TRBV20-1
D: .
DNA: TGCAGTGCTAGTTTAGGCAGGGATACTGAAGCTTTCTTT
CDR3: CSASLGRDTEAFF

length: 13
size: once
J: TRBJ1-2
V: TRBV28
D: .
DNA: TGTGCCAGCAGTTCCTACAGCTTCTATGGCTACACCTTC
CDR3: CASSSYSFYGYTF

length: 15
size: .
J: TRBJ2-7
V: TRBV5-6
D: TRBD1
DNA: TGTGCCAGCAGTACTGCGGGACAGGCCTCCTACGAGCAGTACTTC
CDR3: CASSTAGQASYEQYF

length: 13
size: many
J: TRBJ2-7
V: TRBV29-1
D: TRBD2
DNA: TGCAGCGTCCTAGCGGTTTTAACCTACGAGCAGTACTTC
CDR3: CSVLAVLTYEQYF

length: 15
size: few
J: TRBJ1-3
V: TRBV20-1
D: .
DNA: TGCAGTGCTAGTCTCCCTACAGGGCCCGGAAACACCATATATTTT
CDR3: CSASLPTGPGNTIYF

length: 15
size: .
J: TRBJ2-1
V: TRBV6-5
D: TRBD1
DNA: TGTGCCAGCAGTTCGGGGGACAGGCGAGACAATGAGCAGTTCTTC
CDR3: CASSSGDRRDNEQFF

length: 15
size: .
J: TRBJ2-7
V: TRBV3-1/TRBV3-2
D: TRBD1
DNA: TGTGCCAGCAGCCACCGGACAGGGGCGACCTACGAGCAGTACTTC
CDR3: CASSHRTGATYEQYF

length: 16
size: .
J: TRBJ2-2
V: TRBV7-8
D: TRBD1
DNA: TGTGCCAGCAAACGAGCGGGGACAGGGGAACCCGGGGAGCTGTTTTTT
CDR3: CASKRAGTGEPGELFF

length: 21
size: .
J: TRBJ2-2
V: TRBV7-8
D: TRBD2
DNA: TGTGCCAGCAGCTTAACCTCCATCCAAGCGGGGGGGCTAGGCCTGGCCGGGGAGCTGTTTTTT
CDR3: CASSLTSIQAGGLGLAGELFF

length: 15
size: .
J: TRBJ1-4
V: TRBV18
D: .
DNA: TGTGCCAGCTCACCAGGGGAGGCAACTAATGAAAAACTGTTTTTT
CDR3: CASSPGEATNEKLFF

length: 14
size: .
J: TRBJ1-6
V: TRBV27
D: .
DNA: TGTGCCAGCAGTTTATCCCTGGGGCATTCACCCCTCCACTTT
CDR3: CASSLSLGHSPLHF

length: 16
size: .
J: TRBJ2-1
V: TRBV4-2
D: .
DNA: TGTGCCAGCAGCCAAGATTCTATCTCCTCCTACAATGAGCAGTTCTTC
CDR3: CASSQDSISSYNEQFF

length: 14
size: .
J: TRBJ1-3
V: TRBV30
D: .
DNA: TGTGCCTGGATAGAGCCCCCGGGAGGAAACACCATATATTTT
CDR3: CAWIEPPGGNTIYF

length: 16
size: .
J: TRBJ1-3
V: TRBV6-1
D: .
DNA: TGTGCCAGCAGTGAAAGGGGACTTCTCTCTGGAAACACCATATATTTT
CDR3: CASSERGLLSGNTIYF

length: 16
size: .
J: TRBJ2-6
V: TRBV28
D: TRBD1
DNA: TGTGCCAGCAACCGGGACAGGGCCTCTGGGGCCAACGTCCTGACTTTC
CDR3: CASNRDRASGANVLTF

length: 13
size: .
J: TRBJ1-2
V: TRBV30
D: .
DNA: TGTGCCTGGAGTCTAGCACTCAGCTATGGCTACACCTTC
CDR3: CAWSLALSYGYTF

length: 15
size: .
J: TRBJ2-7
V: TRBV6-1
D: .
DNA: TGTGCCAGCAGTGAGCGGGAGACAGGGGCGTACGAGCAGTACTTC
CDR3: CASSERETGAYEQYF

length: 12
size: .
J: TRBJ2-7
V: TRBV28
D: TRBD1
DNA: TGTGCGGCGGGGACAGGGTTGTACGAGCAGTACTTC
CDR3: CAAGTGLYEQYF

length: 17
size: .
J: TRBJ1-5
V: TRBV28
D: TRBD1
DNA: TGTGCCAGCAGGACTCCTCTACAGGGGGCGCGAGGTCAGCCCCAGCATTTT
CDR3: CASRTPLQGARGQPQHF

length: 15
size: .
J: TRBJ2-7
V: TRBV5-1
D: .
DNA: TGCGCCAGCAGGGAAGGACTAACCAGCTCCTACGAGCAGTACTTC
CDR3: CASREGLTSSYEQYF

length: 12
size: .
J: TRBJ1-2
V: TRBV7-2
D: TRBD1
DNA: TGTGCCAGCTCGGACAGGATGGGTGGCTACACCTTC
CDR3: CASSDRMGGYTF

length: 13
size: .
J: TRBJ1-1
V: TRBV27
D: .
DNA: TGTGCCAGCAGTTGGGGACAGAACACTGAAGCTTTCTTT
CDR3: CASSWGQNTEAFF

length: 15
size: .
J: TRBJ2-1
V: TRBV9
D: TRBD2
DNA: TGTGCCAGCAGCGTTGGGGGAGGGCCCTTCGGTGAGCAGTTCTTC
CDR3: CASSVGGGPFGEQFF

length: 14
size: .
J: TRBJ1-1
V: TRBV28
D: .
DNA: TGTGCCAGCAGGTCAGGGGCCTTTAACACTGAAGCTTTCTTT
CDR3: CASRSGAFNTEAFF

length: 21
size: once
J: TRBJ1-1
V: TRBV5-1
D: .
DNA: TGCGCCAGCAGCGAGGCTCAAAGTCGGGGAATTCAAACGCCTGGATACACTGAAGCTTTCTTT
CDR3: CASSEAQSRGIQTPGYTEAFF

length: 16
size: .
J: TRBJ2-7
V: TRBV18
D: TRBD2
DNA: TGTGCCAGCTCACCCCGTCGAACTAGCGGGAACTACGAGCAGTACTTC
CDR3: CASSPRRTSGNYEQYF

length: 14
size: .
J: TRBJ1-2
V: TRBV28
D: .
DNA: TGTGCCAGCAGTTTAAGGGAGGTGGTGGGAGGCTACACCTTC
CDR3: CASSLREVVGGYTF

length: 14
size: few
J: TRBJ2-3
V: TRBV29-1
D: .
DNA: TGCAGCGTTAAGAGGGCCGGCGGCACAGATACGCAGTATTTT
CDR3: CSVKRAGGTDTQYF

length: 13
size: .
J: TRBJ1-2
V: TRBV6-4
D: .
DNA: TGTGCCAGCAGGACAGGACTGGGCTATGGCTACACCTTC
CDR3: CASRTGLGYGYTF

length: 17
size: .
J: TRBJ2-5
V: TRBV13
D: TRBD2
DNA: TGTGCCAGCAGCCGGGGACTAGCGGGGCGGGTACAAGAGACCCAGTACTTC
CDR3: CASSRGLAGRVQETQYF

length: 16
size: .
J: TRBJ1-2
V: TRBV27
D: TRBD1
DNA: TGTGCCAGCAGTTTACTAGGGACAGAACAAAACTATGGCTACACCTTC
CDR3: CASSLLGTEQNYGYTF

length: 13
size: .
J: TRBJ2-5
V: TRBV30
D: TRBD1
DNA: TGTGCCTGCATCAGGGGGATCCAAGAGACCCAGTACTTC
CDR3: CACIRGIQETQYF

length: 13
size: .
J: TRBJ2-3
V: TRBV2
D: .
DNA: TGTGCCACCATATCAGGGAGCACAGATACGCAGTATTTT
CDR3: CATISGSTDTQYF

length: 14
size: .
J: TRBJ1-5
V: TRBV28
D: TRBD1
DNA: TGTGCCAGCAGAGAGGACAGGGTGGAACAGCCCCAGCATTTT
CDR3: CASREDRVEQPQHF

length: 16
size: .
J: TRBJ2-2
V: TRBV30
D: .
DNA: TGTGCCTGGAGTGTGGCGGCCTATAAGAACACCGGGGAGCTGTTTTTT
CDR3: CAWSVAAYKNTGELFF

length: 13
size: .
J: TRBJ2-2
V: TRBV2
D: .
DNA: TGTGCCAGCAGTGGGCAAAACACCGGGGAGCTGTTTTTT
CDR3: CASSGQNTGELFF

length: 13
size: .
J: TRBJ1-2
V: TRBV6-5
D: TRBD1
DNA: TGTGCCAGCAGAAGGGACAGGGGTTATGGCTACACCTTC
CDR3: CASRRDRGYGYTF

length: 14
size: .
J: TRBJ1-5
V: TRBV19
D: TRBD1
DNA: TGTGCCAGTAGTCTCTTGGAGGGGGCTTGGGCCCAGCATTTT
CDR3: CASSLLEGAWAQHF

length: 13
size: .
J: TRBJ1-5
V: TRBV5-1
D: .
DNA: TGCGCCAGCAGCTCGGACAGTAATCAGCCCCAGCATTTT
CDR3: CASSSDSNQPQHF

length: 14
size: .
J: TRBJ2-5
V: TRBV6-1
D: .
DNA: TGTGCCAGCAGTGACGGACTGAACCAAGAGACCCAGTACTTC
CDR3: CASSDGLNQETQYF